The 12 T cell receptor beta chains below all came from one sample that was sequenced in a study of blood T cell repertoires in COVID-19 (dated by TCRdb to 2018 to 2020). Libraries were constructed by the immunoSEQ multiplex PCR assay. Not all clones reach the TCRdb copy of this immuneACCESS table, which keeps in-frame sequences only. Checked studies attribute under half of the gap to unresolved V genes and leave the rest unexplained. The sample table lists 250,000 to 300,000 clones, over 75% of them with a count of one. The ten biggest clones cover roughly 11% of the sample. The sample was peripheral blood. These receptors all stem from a woman in her seventies with acute or convalescent COVID-19.

This sequence joins TRBV19 and TRBJ1-2, with 7 bases matching TRBD1. Germline V gene sequence: CDR1 LNHDA, CDR2 SQIVND (reference sequence). The CDR3 is made up of 14 amino acids. V shed 9 bases, J shed 0 bases, and the junction held 7 bases outside the gene matches. The DNA for the CDR3 is TGTGCCAGCGCGAGACAGGGCCCTAACTATGGCTACACCTTC. Its translation: CASARQGPNYGYTF.

The J gene is TRBJ2-1, the V gene TRBV20-1; D is possibly TRBD2 (6 bases). Germline CDR1 is DFQATT and CDR2 is SNEGSKA (reference sequence). V shed 2 bases and J shed 9 bases, with 8 bases lying between them. The CDR3 consists of 11 residues. The CDR3 loop reads CSARLGGEQFF. Written as DNA, the CDR3 is TGCAGTGCTAGACTGGGGGGTGAGCAGTTCTTC.

V gene TRBV28 combines with J gene TRBJ1-2; D not certain. This CDR3 region has 14 residues. The ends were cut back, 7 bases at V and 4 bases at J, with 16 bases in the middle. Per germline, CDR1 MDHEN and CDR2 SYDVKM. As DNA, the CDR3 is TGTGCCAGCAAGACATCGAGAGACCCCTATGGCTACACCTTC. Translating gives CASKTSRDPYGYTF.

The chain uses TRBV3-1 (or the pseudogene TRBV3-2) and TRBJ2-2; D perhaps matches TRBD1 (5 bases). Germline V gene lookup returns CDR1 LGHDT and CDR2 YNNKEL (reference sequence). V lost 7 bases and J 0 bases, leaving 9 bases between the germline ends. The CDR3 length is 14 residues. The CDR3: CASMAGPNTGELFF. The CDR3 DNA follows: TGTGCCAGCATGGCAGGGCCGAACACCGGGGAGCTGTTTTTT.

J is TRBJ2-1 and V is TRBV9; 8 nucleotides line up with TRBD2. The V gene end was trimmed by 4 bases and the J gene end by 7 bases; junction bases not matched to a gene: 19. Germline V gene sequence: CDR1 SGDLS, CDR2 YYNGEE. The CDR3 is 18 amino acids. CDR3 in DNA: TGTGCCAGCAGCACTCAACCGGCGGGGCGGGGGGTCCTAAATGAGCAGTTCTTC. Its translation is CASSTQPAGRGVLNEQFF.

This clone has just a few counts. The gene calls are TRBV6-6 and TRBJ2-3; TRBD1 matches at 8 bases. Trimming took 5 bases from V and 1 from J; bases not matched to a gene: 8. The germline V gene encodes CDR1 MNHNY and CDR2 SVGAGI (reference sequence). The CDR3 totals 16 residues. CDR3 region: CASSPVDRAGTDTQYF. The CDR3 bases are TGTGCCAGCAGTCCCGTGGACAGGGCTGGCACAGATACGCAGTATTTT.

The chain couples TRBV6-5 to TRBJ1-6; 8 nucleotides agree with TRBD1. The CDR3 runs to 15 residues. From germline, CDR1 is MNHEY and CDR2 SVGAGI. The V and J ends lost 10 bases and 14 bases, in that order; junction bases with no gene match: 19. CDR3 loop: CATKPGQANKGTLHF. The CDR3 nucleotides read TGTGCCACCAAACCGGGACAGGCAAACAAGGGGACCCTCCACTTT.

The CDR3 DNA follows: TGTGCCAGCGGTAGTCCTACAATACTTGTGCGCCCGCGGGCCCACGAGCAGTACTTC. Its protein product is CASGSPTILVRPRAHEQYF. The V call is TRBV12-1, the J call TRBJ2-7; the DNA was not compared with TRBD2, the D call given in the table. TRBV12-1 is termed a pseudogene. The CDR3 has 19 residues.

V usage is TRBV15 and J usage is TRBJ2-1; D ambiguous. In germline, CDR1 is LNHNV, CDR2 YYDKDF (reference sequence). V was trimmed by 0 bases and J by 10 bases, leaving 7 bases between them. The CDR3 contains 12 residues. In DNA form, the CDR3 reads TGTGCCACCAGCAGAGATCTCGGGGAGCAGTTCTTC. Its protein product is CATSRDLGEQFF.

The chain carries TRBV9 and TRBJ1-2; TRBD1 matches 8 bases. V was clipped by 4 bases and J by 1 base; unmatched bases: 6. CDR3 length equals 15 residues. Germline V gene lookup returns CDR1 SGDLS and CDR2 YYNGEE. Here the CDR3 DNA reads TGTGCCAGCAGCATTCCAGGGGGCAGTAACTATGGCTACACCTTC. Translating it yields CASSIPGGSNYGYTF.

The chain uses TRBV7-2 and TRBJ2-3, with TRBD1 matching 7 bases. This CDR3 region has 15 residues. In germline, CDR1 is SGHTA, CDR2 FQGNSA. V trimming: 5 bases; J trimming: 1 base; junction bases outside the gene matches: 6. The CDR3 loop is CASSPDRIGTDTQYF. CDR3 nucleotide sequence: TGTGCCAGCAGCCCGGACAGGATTGGCACAGATACGCAGTATTTT.

J is TRBJ1-5 and V is TRBV6-1; D is unclear. V lost 1 base and J lost 6, with 7 bases in between. In germline, CDR1 is MNHNS, CDR2 SASEGT. The length of the CDR3 is 13 residues. The CDR3 nucleotides read TGTGCCAGCAGTGAAGAGAGGAGTCAGCCCCAGCATTTT. Protein product: CASSEERSQPQHF.